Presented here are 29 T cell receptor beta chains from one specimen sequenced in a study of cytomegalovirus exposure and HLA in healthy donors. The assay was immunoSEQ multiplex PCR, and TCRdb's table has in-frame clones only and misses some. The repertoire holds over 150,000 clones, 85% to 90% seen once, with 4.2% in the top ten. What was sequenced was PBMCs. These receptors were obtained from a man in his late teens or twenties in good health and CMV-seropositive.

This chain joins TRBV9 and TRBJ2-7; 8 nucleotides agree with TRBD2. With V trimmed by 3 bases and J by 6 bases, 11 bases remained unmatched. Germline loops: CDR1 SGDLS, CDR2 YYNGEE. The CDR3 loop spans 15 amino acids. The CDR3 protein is CASSARDIGGGEQYF. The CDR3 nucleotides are TGTGCCAGCAGCGCCCGGGACATCGGGGGGGGCGAGCAGTACTTC.

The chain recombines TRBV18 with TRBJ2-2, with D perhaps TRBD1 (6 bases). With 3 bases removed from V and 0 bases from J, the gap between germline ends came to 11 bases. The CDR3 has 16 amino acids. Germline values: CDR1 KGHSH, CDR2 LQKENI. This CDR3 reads CASSPQQGSNTGELFF. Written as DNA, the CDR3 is TGTGCCAGCTCACCCCAACAGGGATCGAACACCGGGGAGCTGTTTTTT.

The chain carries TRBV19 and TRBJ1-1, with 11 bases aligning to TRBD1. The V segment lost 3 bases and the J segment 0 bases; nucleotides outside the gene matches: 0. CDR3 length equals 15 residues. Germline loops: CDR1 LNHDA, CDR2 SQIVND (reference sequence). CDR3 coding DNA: TGTGCCAGTAGTATGGACAGGGGGCTGAACACTGAAGCTTTCTTT. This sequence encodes CASSMDRGLNTEAFF.

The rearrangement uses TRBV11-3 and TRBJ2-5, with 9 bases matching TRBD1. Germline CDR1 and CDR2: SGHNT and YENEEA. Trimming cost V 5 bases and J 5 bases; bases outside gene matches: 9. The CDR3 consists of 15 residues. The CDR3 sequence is CASSPGTGLRETQYF. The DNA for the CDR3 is TGTGCCAGCAGCCCGGGGACAGGGCTAAGGGAGACCCAGTACTTC.

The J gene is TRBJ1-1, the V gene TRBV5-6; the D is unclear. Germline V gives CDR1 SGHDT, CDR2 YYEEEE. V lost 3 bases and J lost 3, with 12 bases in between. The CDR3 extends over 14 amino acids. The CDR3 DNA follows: TGTGCCAGCAGCTATAGACTGAAGGACACTGAAGCTTTCTTT. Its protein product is CASSYRLKDTEAFF.

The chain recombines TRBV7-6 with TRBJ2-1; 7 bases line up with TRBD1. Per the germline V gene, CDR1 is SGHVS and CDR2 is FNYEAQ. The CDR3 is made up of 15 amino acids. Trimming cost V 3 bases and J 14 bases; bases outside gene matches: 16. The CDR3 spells CASSFLSMGQGEKFF. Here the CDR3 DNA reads TGTGCCAGCAGCTTTTTAAGTATGGGCCAGGGGGAGAAGTTCTTC.

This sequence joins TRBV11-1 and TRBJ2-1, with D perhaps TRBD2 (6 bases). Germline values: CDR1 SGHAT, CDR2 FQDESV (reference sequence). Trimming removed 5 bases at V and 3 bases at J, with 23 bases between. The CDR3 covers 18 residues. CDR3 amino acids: CASSPTRWGDSFYNEQFF. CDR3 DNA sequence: TGTGCCAGCAGCCCTACCAGGTGGGGGGACTCTTTCTACAATGAGCAGTTCTTC.

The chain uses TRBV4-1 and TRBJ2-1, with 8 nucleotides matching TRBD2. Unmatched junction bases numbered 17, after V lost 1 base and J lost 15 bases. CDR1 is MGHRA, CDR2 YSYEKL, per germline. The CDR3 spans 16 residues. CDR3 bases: TGCGCCAGCAGCCAAGTTTATCAGCGGGAGAGGTCCTTAACGTTCTTC. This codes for CASSQVYQRERSLTFF.

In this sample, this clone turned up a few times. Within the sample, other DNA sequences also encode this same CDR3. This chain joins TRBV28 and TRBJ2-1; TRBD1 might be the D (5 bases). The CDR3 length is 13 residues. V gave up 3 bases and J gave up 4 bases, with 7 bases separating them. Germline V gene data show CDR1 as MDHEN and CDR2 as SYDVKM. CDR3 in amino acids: CASSLGLYNEQFF. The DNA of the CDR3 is TGTGCCAGCAGTTTGGGGCTTTACAATGAGCAGTTCTTC.

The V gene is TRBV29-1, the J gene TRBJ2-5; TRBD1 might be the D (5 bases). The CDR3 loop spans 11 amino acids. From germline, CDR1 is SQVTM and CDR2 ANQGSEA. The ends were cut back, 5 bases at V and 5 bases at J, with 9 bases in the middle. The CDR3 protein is CSVRQWETQYF. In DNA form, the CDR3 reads TGCAGCGTTCGACAGTGGGAGACCCAGTACTTC.

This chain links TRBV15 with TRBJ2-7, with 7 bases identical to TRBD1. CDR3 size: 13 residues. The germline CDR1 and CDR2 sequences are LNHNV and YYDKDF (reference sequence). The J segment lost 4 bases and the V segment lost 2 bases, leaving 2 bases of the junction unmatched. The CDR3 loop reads CATSRNRGYEQYF. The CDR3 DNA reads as TGTGCCACCAGCAGAAACAGGGGATACGAGCAGTACTTC. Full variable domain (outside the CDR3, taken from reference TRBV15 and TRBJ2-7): DAMVIQNPRYQVTQFGKPVTLSCSQTLNHNVMYWYQQKSSQAPKLLFHYYDKDFNNEADTPDNFQSRRPNTSFCFLDIRSPGLGDTAMYLCATSRNRGYEQYFGPGTRLTVT.

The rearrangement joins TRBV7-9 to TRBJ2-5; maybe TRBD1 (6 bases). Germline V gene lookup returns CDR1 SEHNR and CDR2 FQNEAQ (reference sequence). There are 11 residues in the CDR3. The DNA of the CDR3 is TGTACGTCTACAGGGTCTGAGACCCAGTACTTC. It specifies CTSTGSETQYF.

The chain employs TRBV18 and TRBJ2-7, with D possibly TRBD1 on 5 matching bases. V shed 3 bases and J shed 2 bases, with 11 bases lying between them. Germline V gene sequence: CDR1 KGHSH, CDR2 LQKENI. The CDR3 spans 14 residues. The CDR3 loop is CASSPTGTAYEQYF. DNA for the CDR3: TGTGCCAGCTCACCCACAGGCACCGCCTACGAGCAGTACTTC.

DNA for the CDR3: TGTGCCAGCAGCTCATTGGACGGGGGACTAGCGGGAGCTAGTGAGCAGTTCTTC. It codes for CASSSLDGGLAGASEQFF. The V gene is TRBV27, the J gene TRBJ2-1, with TRBD2 identical over 14 bases. J gave up 9 bases and V 6 bases, and 16 bases lay outside the gene matches. The CDR3 runs to 18 residues. Germline lookup yields CDR1 MNHEY and CDR2 SMNVEV (reference sequence).

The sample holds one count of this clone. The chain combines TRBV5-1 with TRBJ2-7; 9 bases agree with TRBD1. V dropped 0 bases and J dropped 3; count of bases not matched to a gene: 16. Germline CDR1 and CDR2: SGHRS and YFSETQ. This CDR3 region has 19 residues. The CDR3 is CASSLAGTGRLERFYEQYF. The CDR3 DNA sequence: TGCGCCAGCAGCTTGGCCGGGACAGGGCGCCTCGAGCGATTCTACGAGCAGTACTTC.

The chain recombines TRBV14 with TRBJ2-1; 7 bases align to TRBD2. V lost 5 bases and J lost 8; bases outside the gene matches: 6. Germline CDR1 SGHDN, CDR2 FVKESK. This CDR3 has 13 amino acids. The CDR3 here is CASSIGTNYEQFF. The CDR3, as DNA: TGTGCCAGCAGCATCGGGACTAATTATGAGCAGTTCTTC. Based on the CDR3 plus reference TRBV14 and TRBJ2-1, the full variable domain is EAGVTQFPSHSVIEKGQTVTLRCDPISGHDNLYWYRRVMGKEIKFLLHFVKESKQDESGMPNNRFLAERTGGTYSTLKVQPAELEDSGVYFCASSIGTNYEQFFGPGTRLTVL.

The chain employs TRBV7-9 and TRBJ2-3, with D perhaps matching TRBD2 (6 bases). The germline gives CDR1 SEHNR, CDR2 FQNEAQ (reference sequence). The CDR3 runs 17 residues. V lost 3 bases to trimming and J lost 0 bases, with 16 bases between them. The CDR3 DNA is TGTGCCAGCAGCTTTCCCGGGAGTTCGATAAGCACAGATACGCAGTATTTT. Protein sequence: CASSFPGSSISTDTQYF.

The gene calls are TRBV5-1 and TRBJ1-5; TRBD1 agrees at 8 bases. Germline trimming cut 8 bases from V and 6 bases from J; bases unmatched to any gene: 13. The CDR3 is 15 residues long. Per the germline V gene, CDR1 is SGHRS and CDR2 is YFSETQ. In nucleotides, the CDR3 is TGCGCCAGTAGACCCGGGACAGGAAAGAGTCAGCCCCAGCATTTT. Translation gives CASRPGTGKSQPQHF.

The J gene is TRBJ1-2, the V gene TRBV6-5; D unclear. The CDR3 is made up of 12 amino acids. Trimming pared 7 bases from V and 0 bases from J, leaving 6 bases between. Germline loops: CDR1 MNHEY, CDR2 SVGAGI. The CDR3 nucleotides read TGTGCCAGCAAAACAGCTAACTATGGCTACACCTTC. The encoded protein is CASKTANYGYTF.

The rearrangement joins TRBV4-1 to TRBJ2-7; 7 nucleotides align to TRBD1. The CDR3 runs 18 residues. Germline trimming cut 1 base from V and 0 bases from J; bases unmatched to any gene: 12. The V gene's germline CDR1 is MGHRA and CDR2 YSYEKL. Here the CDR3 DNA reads TGCGCCAGCAGCCAAGGTGGTGTCGGGACAGTTATCTCCTACGAGCAGTACTTC. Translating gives CASSQGGVGTVISYEQYF.

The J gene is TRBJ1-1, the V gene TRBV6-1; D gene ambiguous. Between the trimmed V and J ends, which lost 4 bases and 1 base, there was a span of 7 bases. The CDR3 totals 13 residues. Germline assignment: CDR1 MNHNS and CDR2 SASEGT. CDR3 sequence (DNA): TGTGCCAGCAGTGGGGGAGCGAACACTGAAGCTTTCTTT. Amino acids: CASSGGANTEAFF.

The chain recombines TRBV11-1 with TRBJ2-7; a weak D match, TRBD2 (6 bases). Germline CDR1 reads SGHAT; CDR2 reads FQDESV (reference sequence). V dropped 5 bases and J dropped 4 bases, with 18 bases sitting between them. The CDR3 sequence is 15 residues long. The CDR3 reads CASSPRDRLDYEQYF. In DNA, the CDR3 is TGTGCCAGCAGCCCGCGAGACAGACTAGATTACGAGCAGTACTTC. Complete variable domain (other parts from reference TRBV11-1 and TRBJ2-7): EAEVAQSPRYKITEKSQAVAFWCDPISGHATLYWYRQILGQGPELLVQFQDESVVDDSQLPKDRFSAERLKGVDSTLKIQPAELGDSAMYLCASSPRDRLDYEQYFGPGTRLTVT.

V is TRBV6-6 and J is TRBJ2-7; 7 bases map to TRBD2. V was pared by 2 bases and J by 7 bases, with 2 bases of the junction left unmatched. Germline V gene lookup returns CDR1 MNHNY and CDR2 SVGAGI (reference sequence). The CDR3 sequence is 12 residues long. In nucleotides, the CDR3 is TGTGCCAGCAGTTACGGGACTAAAGAGCAGTACTTC. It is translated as CASSYGTKEQYF.

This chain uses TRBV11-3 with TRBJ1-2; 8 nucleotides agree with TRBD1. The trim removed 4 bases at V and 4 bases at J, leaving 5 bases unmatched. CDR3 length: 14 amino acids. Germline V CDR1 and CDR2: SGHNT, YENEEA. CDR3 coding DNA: TGTGCCAGCAGCTGGACAGGGAAGGCCTATGGCTACACCTTC. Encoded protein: CASSWTGKAYGYTF.

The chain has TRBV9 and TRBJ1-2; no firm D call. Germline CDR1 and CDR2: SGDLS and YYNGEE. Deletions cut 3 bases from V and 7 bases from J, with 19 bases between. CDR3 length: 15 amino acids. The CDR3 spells CASSAPGGANGGYTF. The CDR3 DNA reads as TGTGCCAGCAGCGCCCCCGGCGGCGCCAACGGTGGCTACACCTTC.

CDR3 sequence: CAITSPGTGVFGEQFF. The CDR3 bases are TGTGCCATCACTTCCCCCGGGACAGGGGTTTTTGGTGAGCAGTTCTTC. The chain links TRBV10-3 to TRBJ2-1; the match to TRBD1 covers 10 bases. The CDR3 covers 16 residues. The trim removed 7 bases at V and 9 bases at J, leaving 15 bases unmatched. Germline CDR1 ENHRY, CDR2 SYGVKD.

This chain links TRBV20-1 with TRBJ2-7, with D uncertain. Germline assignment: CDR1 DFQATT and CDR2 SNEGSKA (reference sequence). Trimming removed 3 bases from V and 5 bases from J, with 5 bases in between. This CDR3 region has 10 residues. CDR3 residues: CSARRNEQYF. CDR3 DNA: TGCAGTGCTAGGAGAAACGAGCAGTACTTC.

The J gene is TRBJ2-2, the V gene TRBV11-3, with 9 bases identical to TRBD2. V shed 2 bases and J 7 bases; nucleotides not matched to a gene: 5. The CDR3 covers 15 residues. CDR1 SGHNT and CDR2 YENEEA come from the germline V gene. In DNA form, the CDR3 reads TGTGCCAGCAGCTTAACAGCGGGAGGTGGCGGGGAGCTGTTTTTT. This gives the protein CASSLTAGGGGELFF.

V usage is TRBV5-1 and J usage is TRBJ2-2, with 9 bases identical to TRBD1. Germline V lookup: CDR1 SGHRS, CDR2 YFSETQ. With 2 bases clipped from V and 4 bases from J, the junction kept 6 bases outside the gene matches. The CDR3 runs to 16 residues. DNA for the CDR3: TGCGCCAGCAGCTTTGTGGGGACAGGGATCACCGGGGAGCTGTTTTTT. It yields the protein CASSFVGTGITGELFF.